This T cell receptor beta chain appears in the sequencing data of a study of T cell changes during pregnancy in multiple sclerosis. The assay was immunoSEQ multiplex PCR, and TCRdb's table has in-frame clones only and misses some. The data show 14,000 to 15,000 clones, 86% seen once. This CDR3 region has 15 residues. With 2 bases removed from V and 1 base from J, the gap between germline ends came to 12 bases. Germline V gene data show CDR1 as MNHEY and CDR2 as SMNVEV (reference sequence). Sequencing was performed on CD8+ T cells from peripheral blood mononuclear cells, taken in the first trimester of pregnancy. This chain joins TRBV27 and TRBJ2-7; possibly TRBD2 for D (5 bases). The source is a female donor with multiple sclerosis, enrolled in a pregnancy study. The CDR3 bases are TGTGCCAGCAGTTTAACCTCACTAGGGTCCTACGAGCAGTACTTC. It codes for CASSLTSLGSYEQYF.